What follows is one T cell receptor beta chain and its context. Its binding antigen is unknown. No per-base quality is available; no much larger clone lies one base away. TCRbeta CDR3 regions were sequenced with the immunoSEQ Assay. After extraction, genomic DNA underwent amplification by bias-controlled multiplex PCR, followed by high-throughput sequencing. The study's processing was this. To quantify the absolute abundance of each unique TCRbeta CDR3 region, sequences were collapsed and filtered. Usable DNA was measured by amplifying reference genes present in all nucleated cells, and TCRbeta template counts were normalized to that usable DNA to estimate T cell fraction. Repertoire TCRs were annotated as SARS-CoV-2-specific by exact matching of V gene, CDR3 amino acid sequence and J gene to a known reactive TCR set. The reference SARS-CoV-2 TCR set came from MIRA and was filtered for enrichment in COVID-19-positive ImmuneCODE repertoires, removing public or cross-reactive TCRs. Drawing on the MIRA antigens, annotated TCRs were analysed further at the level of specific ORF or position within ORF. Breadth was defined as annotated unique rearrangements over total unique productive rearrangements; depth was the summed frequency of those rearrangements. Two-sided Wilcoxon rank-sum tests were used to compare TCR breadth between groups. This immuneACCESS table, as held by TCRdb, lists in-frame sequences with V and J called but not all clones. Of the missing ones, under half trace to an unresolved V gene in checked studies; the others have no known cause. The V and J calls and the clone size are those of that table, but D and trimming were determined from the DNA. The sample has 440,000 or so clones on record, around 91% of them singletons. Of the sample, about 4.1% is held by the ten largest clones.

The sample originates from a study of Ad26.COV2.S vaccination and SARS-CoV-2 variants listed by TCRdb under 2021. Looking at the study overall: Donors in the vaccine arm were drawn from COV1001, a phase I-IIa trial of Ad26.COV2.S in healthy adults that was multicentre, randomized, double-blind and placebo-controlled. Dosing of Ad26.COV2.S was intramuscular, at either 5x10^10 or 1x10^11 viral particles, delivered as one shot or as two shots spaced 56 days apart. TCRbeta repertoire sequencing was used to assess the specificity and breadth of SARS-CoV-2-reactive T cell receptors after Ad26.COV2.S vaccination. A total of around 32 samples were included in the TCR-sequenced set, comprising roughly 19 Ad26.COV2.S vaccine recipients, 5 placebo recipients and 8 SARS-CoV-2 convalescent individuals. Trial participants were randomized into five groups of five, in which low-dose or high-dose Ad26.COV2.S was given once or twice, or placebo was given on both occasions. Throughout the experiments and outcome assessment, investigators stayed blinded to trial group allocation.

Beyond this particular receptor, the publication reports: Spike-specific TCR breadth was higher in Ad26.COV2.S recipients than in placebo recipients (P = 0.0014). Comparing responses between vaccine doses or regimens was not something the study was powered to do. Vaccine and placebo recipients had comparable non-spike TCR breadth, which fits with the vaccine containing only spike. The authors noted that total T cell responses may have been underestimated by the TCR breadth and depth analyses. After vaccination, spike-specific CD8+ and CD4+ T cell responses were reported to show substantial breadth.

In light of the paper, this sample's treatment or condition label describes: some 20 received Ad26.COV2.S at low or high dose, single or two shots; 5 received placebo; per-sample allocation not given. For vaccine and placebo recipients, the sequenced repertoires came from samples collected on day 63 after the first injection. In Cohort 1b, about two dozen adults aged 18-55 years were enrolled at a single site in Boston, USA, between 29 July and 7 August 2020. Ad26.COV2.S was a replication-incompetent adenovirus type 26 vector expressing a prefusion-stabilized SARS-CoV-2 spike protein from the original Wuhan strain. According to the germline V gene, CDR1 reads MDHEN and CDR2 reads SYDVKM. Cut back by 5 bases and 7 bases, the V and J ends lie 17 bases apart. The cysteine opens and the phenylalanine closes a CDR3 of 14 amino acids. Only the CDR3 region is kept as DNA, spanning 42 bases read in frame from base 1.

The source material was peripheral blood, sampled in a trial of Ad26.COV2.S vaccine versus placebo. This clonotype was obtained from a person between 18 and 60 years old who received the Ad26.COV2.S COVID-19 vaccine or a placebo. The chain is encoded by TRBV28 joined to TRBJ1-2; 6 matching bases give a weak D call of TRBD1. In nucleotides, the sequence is TGTGCCAGCAGTACAGGGTCCCAGGGTGCTGGCTACACCTTC. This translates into CASSTGSQGAGYTF.